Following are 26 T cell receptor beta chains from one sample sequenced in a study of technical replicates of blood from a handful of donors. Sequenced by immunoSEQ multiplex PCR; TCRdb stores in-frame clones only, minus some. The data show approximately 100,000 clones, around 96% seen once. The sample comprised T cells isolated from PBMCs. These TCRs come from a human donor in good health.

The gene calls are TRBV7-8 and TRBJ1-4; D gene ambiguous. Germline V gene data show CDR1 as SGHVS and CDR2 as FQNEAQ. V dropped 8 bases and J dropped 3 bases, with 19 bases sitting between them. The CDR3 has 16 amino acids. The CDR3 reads CASCQEVYQANEKLFF. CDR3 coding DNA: TGTGCCAGCTGCCAGGAGGTCTATCAGGCTAATGAAAAACTGTTTTTT.

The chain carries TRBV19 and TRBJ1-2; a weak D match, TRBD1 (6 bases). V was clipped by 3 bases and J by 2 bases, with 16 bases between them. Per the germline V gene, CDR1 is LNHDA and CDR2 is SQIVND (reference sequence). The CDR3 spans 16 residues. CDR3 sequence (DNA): TGTGCCAGTAGTATCCAAGATTGGACAGACAACTATGGCTACACCTTC. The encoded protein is CASSIQDWTDNYGYTF.

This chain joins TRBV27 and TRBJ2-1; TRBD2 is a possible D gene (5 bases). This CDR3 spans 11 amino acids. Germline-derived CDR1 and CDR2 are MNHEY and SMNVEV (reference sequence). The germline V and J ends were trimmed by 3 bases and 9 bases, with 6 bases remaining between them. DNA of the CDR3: TGTGCCAGCAGTTTGGGAGTTGAGCAGTTCTTC. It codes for CASSLGVEQFF.

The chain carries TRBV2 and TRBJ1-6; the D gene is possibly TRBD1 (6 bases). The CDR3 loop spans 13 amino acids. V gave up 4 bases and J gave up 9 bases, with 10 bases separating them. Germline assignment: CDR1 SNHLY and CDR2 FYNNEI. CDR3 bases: TGTGCCAGCAGTGCAGGGGATGGTTCACCCCTCCACTTT. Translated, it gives CASSAGDGSPLHF.

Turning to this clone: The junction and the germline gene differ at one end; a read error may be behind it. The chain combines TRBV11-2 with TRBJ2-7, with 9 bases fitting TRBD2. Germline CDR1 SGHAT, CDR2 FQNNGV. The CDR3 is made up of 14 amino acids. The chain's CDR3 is CASSLAGERYEQYF. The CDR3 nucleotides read TGTGCCAGCAGTTTAGCGGGAGAAAGGTACGAGCAGTACTTC.

This chain's CDR3 is CASKAGTEAFF. In nucleotides, the CDR3 is TGCGCCAGCAAGGCGGGCACTGAAGCTTTCTTT. The chain is built from TRBV5-1 and TRBJ1-1; no clear D. V lost 6 bases, J lost 4 bases, and 7 bases lay in between. CDR3 length: 11 residues. Germline lookup yields CDR1 SGHRS and CDR2 YFSETQ. Filled out from reference TRBV5-1 and TRBJ1-1, the complete variable domain reads KAGVTQTPRYLIKTRGQQVTLSCSPISGHRSVSWYQQTPGQGLQFLFEYFSETQRNKGNFPGRFSGRQFSNSRSEMNVSTLELGDSALYLCASKAGTEAFFGQGTRLTVV.

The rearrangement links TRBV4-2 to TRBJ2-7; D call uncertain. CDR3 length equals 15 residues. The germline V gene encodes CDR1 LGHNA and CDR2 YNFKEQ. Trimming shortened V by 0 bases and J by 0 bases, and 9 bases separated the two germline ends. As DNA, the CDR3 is TGTGCCAGCAGCCAAGATGGAGCGAACTCCTACGAGCAGTACTTC. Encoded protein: CASSQDGANSYEQYF.

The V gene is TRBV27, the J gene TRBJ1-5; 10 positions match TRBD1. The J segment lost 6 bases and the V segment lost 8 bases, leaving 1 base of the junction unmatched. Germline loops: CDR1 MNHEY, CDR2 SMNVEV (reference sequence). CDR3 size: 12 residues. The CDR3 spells CASGTGVQPQHF. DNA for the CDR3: TGTGCCAGCGGGACAGGGGTTCAGCCCCAGCATTTT.

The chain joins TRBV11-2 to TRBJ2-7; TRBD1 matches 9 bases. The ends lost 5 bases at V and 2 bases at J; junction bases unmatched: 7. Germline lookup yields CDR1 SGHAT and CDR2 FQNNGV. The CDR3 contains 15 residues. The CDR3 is CASSVMGQGAYEQYF. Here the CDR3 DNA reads TGTGCCAGCAGCGTTATGGGACAGGGAGCCTACGAGCAGTACTTC.

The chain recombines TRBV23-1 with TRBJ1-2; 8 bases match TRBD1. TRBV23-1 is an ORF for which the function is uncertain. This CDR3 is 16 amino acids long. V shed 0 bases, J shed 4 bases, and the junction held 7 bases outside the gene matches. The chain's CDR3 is CASSQSRDRLFYGYTF. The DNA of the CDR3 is TGCGCCAGCAGTCAATCGAGGGACAGGCTTTTCTATGGCTACACCTTC.

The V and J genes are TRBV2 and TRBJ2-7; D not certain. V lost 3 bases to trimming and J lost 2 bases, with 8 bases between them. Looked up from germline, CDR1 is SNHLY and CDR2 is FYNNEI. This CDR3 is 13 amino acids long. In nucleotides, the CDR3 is TGTGCCAGCAGTGACAGACAAACCTACGAGCAGTACTTC. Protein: CASSDRQTYEQYF.

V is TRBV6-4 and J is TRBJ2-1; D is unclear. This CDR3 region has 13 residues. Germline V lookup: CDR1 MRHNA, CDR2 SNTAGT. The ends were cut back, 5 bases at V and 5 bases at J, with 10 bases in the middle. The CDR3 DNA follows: TGTGCCAGCAGTCTGACACACAACAATGAGCAGTTCTTC. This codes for CASSLTHNNEQFF.

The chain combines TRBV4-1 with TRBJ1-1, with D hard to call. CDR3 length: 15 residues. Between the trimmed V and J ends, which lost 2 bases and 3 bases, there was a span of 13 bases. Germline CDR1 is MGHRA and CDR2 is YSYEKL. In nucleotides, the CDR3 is TGCGCCAGCAGCCAACTTCGCATGGCCGACACTGAAGCTTTCTTT. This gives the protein CASSQLRMADTEAFF.

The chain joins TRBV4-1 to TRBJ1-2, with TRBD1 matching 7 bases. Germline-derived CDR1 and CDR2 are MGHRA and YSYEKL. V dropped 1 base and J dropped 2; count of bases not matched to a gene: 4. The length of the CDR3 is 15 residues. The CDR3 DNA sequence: TGCGCCAGCAGCCAAGTCCCCAGGGGGAACTATGGCTACACCTTC. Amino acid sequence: CASSQVPRGNYGYTF.

The DNA of the CDR3 is TGTGCCAGCAGCGTAGAGCAAATCTATGGCTACACCTTC. Translating it yields CASSVEQIYGYTF. The chain carries TRBV9 and TRBJ1-2; unclear D gene. The V gene's germline CDR1 is SGDLS and CDR2 YYNGEE. Deletions cut 0 bases from V and 4 bases from J, with 7 bases between. There are 13 residues in the CDR3.

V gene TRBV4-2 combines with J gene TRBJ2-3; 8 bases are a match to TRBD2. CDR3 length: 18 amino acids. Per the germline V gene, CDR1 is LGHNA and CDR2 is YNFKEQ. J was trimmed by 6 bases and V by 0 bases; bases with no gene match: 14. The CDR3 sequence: CASSQDYGRTSGPDTQYF. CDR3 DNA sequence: TGTGCCAGCAGCCAAGATTATGGTCGCACTAGCGGTCCGGATACGCAGTATTTT.

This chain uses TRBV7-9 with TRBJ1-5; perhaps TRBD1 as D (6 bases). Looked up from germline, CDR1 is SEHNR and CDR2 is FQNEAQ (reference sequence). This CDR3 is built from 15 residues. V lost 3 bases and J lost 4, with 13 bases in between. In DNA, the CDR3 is TGTGCCAGCAGCTTGGGCCGACAGGCAAATCAGCCCCAGCATTTT. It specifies CASSLGRQANQPQHF.

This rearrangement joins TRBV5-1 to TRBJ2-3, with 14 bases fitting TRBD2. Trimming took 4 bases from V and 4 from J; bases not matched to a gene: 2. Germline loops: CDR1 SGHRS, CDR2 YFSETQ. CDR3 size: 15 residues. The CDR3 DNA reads TGCGCCAGCAGCAAGGGACTAGCGGGAGCAGATACGCAGTATTTT. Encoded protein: CASSKGLAGADTQYF.

The CDR3 coding sequence is TGCGCCAGCAGCCCCGGACAGGGTTGGGGCGAGCAGTACTTC. Its translation is CASSPGQGWGEQYF. This chain links TRBV10-1 with TRBJ2-7; 8 nucleotides match TRBD1. V gave up 6 bases and J gave up 6 bases; unmatched junction bases: 10. Germline loops: CDR1 WNHNN, CDR2 SYGVQD (reference sequence). CDR3 length: 14 amino acids.

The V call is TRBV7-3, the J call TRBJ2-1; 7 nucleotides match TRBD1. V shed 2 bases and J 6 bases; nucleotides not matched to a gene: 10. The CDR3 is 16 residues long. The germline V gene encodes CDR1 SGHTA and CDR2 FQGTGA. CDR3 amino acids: CASSLGWDSPSNEQFF. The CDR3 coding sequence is TGTGCCAGCAGCTTAGGGTGGGACAGCCCTTCCAATGAGCAGTTCTTC.

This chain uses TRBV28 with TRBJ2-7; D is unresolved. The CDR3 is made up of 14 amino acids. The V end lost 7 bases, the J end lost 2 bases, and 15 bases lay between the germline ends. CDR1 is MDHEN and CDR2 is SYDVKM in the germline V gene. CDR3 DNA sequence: TGTGCCAGCAATGAAAGTCCTAGACCCTACGAGCAGTACTTC. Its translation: CASNESPRPYEQYF.

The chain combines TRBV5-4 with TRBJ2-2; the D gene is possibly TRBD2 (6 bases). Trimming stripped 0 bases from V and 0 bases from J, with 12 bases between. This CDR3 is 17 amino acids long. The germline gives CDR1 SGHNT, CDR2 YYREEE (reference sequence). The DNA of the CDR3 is TGTGCCAGCAGCTTGGGGTCTGCGGGGCCGAACACCGGGGAGCTGTTTTTT. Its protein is CASSLGSAGPNTGELFF.

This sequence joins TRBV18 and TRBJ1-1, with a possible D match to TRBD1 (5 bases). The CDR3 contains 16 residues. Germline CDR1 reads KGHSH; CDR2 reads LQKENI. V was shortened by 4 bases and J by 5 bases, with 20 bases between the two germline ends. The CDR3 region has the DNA TGTGCCAGCTCACAAATCCACTGGGGCCCAGCAACTGAAGCTTTCTTT. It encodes CASSQIHWGPATEAFF.

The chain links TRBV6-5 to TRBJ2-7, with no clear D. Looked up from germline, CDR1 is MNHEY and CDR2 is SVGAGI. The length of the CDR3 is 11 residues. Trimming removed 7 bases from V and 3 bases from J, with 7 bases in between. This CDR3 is CASNNYYEQYF. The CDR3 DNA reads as TGTGCCAGCAACAACTACTACGAGCAGTACTTC.

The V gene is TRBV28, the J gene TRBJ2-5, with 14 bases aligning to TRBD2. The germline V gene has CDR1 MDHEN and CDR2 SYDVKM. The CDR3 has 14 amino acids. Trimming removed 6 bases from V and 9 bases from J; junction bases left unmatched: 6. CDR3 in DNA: TGTGCCAGCAGCCGACTAGCGGGAGGGCCAGCCCAGTACTTC. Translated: CASSRLAGGPAQYF.

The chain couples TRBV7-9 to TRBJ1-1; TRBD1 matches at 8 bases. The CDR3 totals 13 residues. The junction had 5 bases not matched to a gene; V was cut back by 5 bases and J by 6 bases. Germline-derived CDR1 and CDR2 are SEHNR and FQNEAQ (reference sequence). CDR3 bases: TGTGCCAGCAGCCCACGGACAGGGCCTGAAGCTTTCTTT. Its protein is CASSPRTGPEAFF.